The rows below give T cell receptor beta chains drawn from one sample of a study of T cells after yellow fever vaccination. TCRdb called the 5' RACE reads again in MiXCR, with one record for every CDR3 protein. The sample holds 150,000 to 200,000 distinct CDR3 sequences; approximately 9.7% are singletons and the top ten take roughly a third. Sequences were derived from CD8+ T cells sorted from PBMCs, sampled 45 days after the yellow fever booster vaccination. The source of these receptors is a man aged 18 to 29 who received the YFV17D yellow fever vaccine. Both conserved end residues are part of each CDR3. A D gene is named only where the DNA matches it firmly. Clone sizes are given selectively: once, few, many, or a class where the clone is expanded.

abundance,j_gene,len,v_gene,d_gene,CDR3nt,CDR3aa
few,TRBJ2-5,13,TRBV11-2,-,TGTGCCAGCAGCTCGGACCCCCCGGCGGACCAGTACTTC,CASSSDPPADQYF
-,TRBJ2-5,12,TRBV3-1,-,TGTGCCAGCAACGACCCGCCGAGTACCCAGTACTTC,CASNDPPSTQYF
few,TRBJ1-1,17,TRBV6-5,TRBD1,TGTGCCAGCAGTTACGAGACAGGGGGCCGGATGAACACTGAAGCTTTCTTT,CASSYETGGRMNTEAFF
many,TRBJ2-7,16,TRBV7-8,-,TGTGCCAGCAGCTTAGCACAGGAGACCTCCTCCTACGAGCAGTACTTC,CASSLAQETSSYEQYF
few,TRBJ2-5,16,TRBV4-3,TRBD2,TGCGCCAGCAGCCAAGACGGAGCGGGGGCCAGGGAGACCCAGTACTTC,CASSQDGAGARETQYF
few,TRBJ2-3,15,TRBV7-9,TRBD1,TGTGCCAGCAGCTTTGGGACAGACTACACAGATACGCAGTATTTT,CASSFGTDYTDTQYF
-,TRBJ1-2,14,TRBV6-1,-,TGTGCCAGCAGTGAGTTAAAACAGGGAGGCGGCTACACCTTC,CASSELKQGGGYTF
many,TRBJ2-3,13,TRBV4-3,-,TGCGCCAGCAGTAGCTCCAGCACAGATACGCAGTATTTT,CASSSSSTDTQYF
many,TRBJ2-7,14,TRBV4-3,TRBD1,TGCGCCAGCAGCCAAGAGGGCAGGGGGTACGAGCAGTACTTC,CASSQEGRGYEQYF
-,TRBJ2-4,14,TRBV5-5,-,TGTGCCAGCAGCTTGGCCGACTTGAAAAACATTCAGTACTTC,CASSLADLKNIQYF
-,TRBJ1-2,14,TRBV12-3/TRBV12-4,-,TGTGCCAGCACCTTCGGGACCGGGAACTATGGCTACACCTTC,CASTFGTGNYGYTF
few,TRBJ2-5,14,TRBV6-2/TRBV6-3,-,TGTGCCAGCAACCCATTCAGGGACCAAGAGACCCAGTACTTC,CASNPFRDQETQYF
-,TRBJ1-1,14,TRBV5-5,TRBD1,TGTGCCAGCAGCGTAAGACAGGGGTGGTCTGAAGCTTTCTTT,CASSVRQGWSEAFF
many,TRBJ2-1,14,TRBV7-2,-,TGTGCCAGCAGCTTTGAACCCCCGGGCAATGAGCAGTTCTTC,CASSFEPPGNEQFF